This entry concerns a single T cell receptor (beta chain). The record originates from a study of blood T cells in healthy people across ages. The V gene lost 5 bases and the J gene lost 0 bases, with 11 bases spanning the gap. This CDR3 has 15 amino acids. The germline CDR1 and CDR2 sequences are SGHTA and FQGNSA. A second 7 to 11 cycle PCR used barcoded and J-beta primers. A single record per CDR3 protein comes from TCRdb applying MiXCR to the 5' RACE reads. This sample yields fewer than 2,000,000 distinct CDR3 sequences, of which about 31% are seen a single time; about 10% belongs to the top ten. The TCR sequence derives from a woman aged 30 to 39 in good health. Material: blood. The chain has TRBV7-2 and TRBJ1-3, with no clear D. The CDR3 nucleotides read TGTGCCAGCAGCACTTTCGCCACCTCTGGAAACACCATATATTTT. This codes for CASSTFATSGNTIYF.